The T cell receptor (beta chain) described here comes from a study of early T cells in non-severe SARS-CoV-2 infection. V lost 7 bases and J lost 0, with 12 bases in between. Per the germline V gene, CDR1 is MDHEN and CDR2 is SYDVKM. This CDR3 contains 14 residues. Unique molecular identifiers were affixed to single, distinct cDNA molecules. Via MiXCR, TCRdb re-called the 5' RACE reads, giving one row per CDR3 protein. The sample shows some 64,000 distinct CDR3 sequences, around 18% of them seen only once. The TCR comes from an adult who was a healthcare worker with PCR-confirmed SARS-CoV-2 infection or an uninfected control (not recorded which). The V gene is TRBV28, the J gene TRBJ1-2, with D unclear. Specimen: whole blood, collected at baseline. CDR3 amino acids: CASTPHWANYGYTF. The CDR3 DNA follows: TGTGCCAGCACCCCGCATTGGGCTAACTATGGCTACACCTTC.